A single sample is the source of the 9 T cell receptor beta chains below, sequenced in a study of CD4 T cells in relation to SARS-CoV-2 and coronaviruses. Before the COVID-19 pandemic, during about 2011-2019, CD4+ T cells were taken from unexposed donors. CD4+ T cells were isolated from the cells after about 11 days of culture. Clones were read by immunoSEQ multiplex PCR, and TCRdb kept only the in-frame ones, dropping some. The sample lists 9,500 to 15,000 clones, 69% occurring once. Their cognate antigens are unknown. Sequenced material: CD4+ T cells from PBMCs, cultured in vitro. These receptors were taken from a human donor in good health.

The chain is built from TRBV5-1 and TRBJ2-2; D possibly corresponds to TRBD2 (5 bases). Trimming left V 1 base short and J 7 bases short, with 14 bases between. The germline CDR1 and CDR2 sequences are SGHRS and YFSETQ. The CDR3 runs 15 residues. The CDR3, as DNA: TGCGCCAGCAGCTTGTCGAACGGGATGGGCGGGGAGCTGTTTTTT. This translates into CASSLSNGMGGELFF.

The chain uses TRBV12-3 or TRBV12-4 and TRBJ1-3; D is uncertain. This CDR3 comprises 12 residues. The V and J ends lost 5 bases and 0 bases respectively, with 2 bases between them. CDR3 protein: CASSASGNTIYF. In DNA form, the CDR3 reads TGTGCCAGCAGTGCCTCTGGAAACACCATATATTTT.

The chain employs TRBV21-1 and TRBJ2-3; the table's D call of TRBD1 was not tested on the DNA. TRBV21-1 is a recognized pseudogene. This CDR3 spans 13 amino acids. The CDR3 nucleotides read TGTGCCAGCAGCAAACATCGCACAGATACGCAGTATTTT. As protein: CASSKHRTDTQYF.

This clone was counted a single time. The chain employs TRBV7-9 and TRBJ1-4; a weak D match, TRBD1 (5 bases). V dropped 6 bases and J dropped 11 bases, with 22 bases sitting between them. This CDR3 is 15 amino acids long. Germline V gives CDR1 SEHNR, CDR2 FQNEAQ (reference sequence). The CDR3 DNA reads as TGTGCCAGCAGTATAGGGGTGCAGGATTATCGGAAACTGTTTTTT. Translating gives CASSIGVQDYRKLFF.

CDR3 in DNA: TGTGCCAGCTCACCGCCAGGCTCCTCTGGAAACACCATATATTTT. Residues: CASSPPGSSGNTIYF. The rearrangement joins TRBV18 to TRBJ1-3, with no clear D. The CDR3 loop spans 15 amino acids. CDR1 and CDR2 (germline): KGHSH, LQKENI. Between the trimmed V and J ends, which lost 3 bases and 0 bases, there was a span of 9 bases.

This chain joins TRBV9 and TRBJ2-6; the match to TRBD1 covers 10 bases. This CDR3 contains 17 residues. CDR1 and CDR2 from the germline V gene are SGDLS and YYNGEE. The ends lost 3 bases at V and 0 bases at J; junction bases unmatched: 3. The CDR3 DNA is TGTGCCAGCAGCGCCGGGACAGGGGTCTCTGGGGCCAACGTCCTGACTTTC. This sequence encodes CASSAGTGVSGANVLTF.

As DNA, the CDR3 is TGTGCCACCAACCTCGGACGGGGGGGTGGGGAGCTGTTTTTT. It codes for CATNLGRGGGELFF. This rearrangement joins TRBV10-3 to TRBJ2-2; TRBD2 matches at 8 bases. With V trimmed by 10 bases and J by 8 bases, 12 bases remained unmatched. The germline V gene encodes CDR1 ENHRY and CDR2 SYGVKD. The CDR3 is 14 residues long.

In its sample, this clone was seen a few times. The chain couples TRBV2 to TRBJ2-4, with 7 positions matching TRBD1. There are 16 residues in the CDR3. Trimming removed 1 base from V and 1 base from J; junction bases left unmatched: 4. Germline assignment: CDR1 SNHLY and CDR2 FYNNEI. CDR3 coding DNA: TGTGCCAGCAGTGAAGGACAGGGCGGGGCCAAAAACATTCAGTACTTC. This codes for CASSEGQGGAKNIQYF.

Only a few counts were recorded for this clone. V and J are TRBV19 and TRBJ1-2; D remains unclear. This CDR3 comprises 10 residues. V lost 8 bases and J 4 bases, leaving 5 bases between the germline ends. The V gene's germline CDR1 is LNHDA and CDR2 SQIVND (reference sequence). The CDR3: CASGTYGYTF. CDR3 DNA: TGTGCCAGTGGAACCTATGGCTACACCTTC.